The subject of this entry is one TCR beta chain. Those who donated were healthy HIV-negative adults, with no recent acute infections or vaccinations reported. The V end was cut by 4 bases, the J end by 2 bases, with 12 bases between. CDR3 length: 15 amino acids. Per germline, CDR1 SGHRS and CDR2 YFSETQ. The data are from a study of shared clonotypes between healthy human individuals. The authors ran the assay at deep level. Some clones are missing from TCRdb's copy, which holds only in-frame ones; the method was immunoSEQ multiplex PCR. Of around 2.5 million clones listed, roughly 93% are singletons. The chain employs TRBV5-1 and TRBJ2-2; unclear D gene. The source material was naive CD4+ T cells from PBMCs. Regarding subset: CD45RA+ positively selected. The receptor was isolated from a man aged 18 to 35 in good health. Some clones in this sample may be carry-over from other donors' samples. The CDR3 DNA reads TGCGCCAGCAGCCCTCTGCCACCCAACACCGGGGAGCTGTTTTTT. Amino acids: CASSPLPPNTGELFF.